These T cell receptor beta chains were read from a single sample in a study of shared clonotypes between healthy human individuals. The protocol was immunoSEQ multiplex PCR, while the TCRdb copy is restricted to in-frame clones and leaves out a portion. The repertoire has about 710,000 clones, 73% of them found once; the top ten carry around 2%. The sequenced material came from memory CD4+ T cells sorted from blood. The receptors were sampled from a woman aged 25 to 39 in good health. The CDR3 runs from the conserved cysteine through the conserved F or W. A D gene is named only where the DNA matches it firmly. Expanded clones are given a class, and other clones once, few, many or no size at all.

j_gene: TRBJ2-5
v_gene: TRBV15
d_gene: TRBD2
abundance: .
CDR3nt: TGTGCCACCAGCAGGGTGGGACTAGCGGAAGAGACCCAGTACTTC
CDR3aa: CATSRVGLAEETQYF

j_gene: TRBJ2-7
v_gene: TRBV2
d_gene: .
abundance: .
CDR3nt: TGTGCCAGCAGTGGAACACTTTCCGGGACACCCCGCTACGAGCAGTACTTC
CDR3aa: CASSGTLSGTPRYEQYF

j_gene: TRBJ1-5
v_gene: TRBV2
d_gene: .
abundance: .
CDR3nt: TGTGCCAGCAGTGAAAGCCACCTTAGCAATCAGCCCCAGCATTTT
CDR3aa: CASSESHLSNQPQHF

j_gene: TRBJ1-1
v_gene: TRBV7-2
d_gene: .
abundance: few
CDR3nt: TGTGCCAGCAGCTTAGACCGGGCTGGGAACACTGAAGCTTTCTTT
CDR3aa: CASSLDRAGNTEAFF

j_gene: TRBJ2-5
v_gene: TRBV29-1
d_gene: .
abundance: .
CDR3nt: TGCAGCGTTGAATGGACGAGGGGGGGCTCCCGGGAGACCCAGTACTTC
CDR3aa: CSVEWTRGGSRETQYF

j_gene: TRBJ2-3
v_gene: TRBV27
d_gene: TRBD2
abundance: once
CDR3nt: TGTGCCAGCAGTTTTCTAGCGGGAGGGACAGATACGCAGTATTTT
CDR3aa: CASSFLAGGTDTQYF

j_gene: TRBJ2-7
v_gene: TRBV25-1
d_gene: .
abundance: .
CDR3nt: TGTGCCTCCGAGAGCAAGCGAGTGAACGAGCAGTACTTC
CDR3aa: CASESKRVNEQYF

j_gene: TRBJ2-3
v_gene: TRBV5-1
d_gene: .
abundance: few
CDR3nt: TGCGCCACTACACTCGGGCCCCGCCCAGATACGCAGTATTTT
CDR3aa: CATTLGPRPDTQYF

j_gene: TRBJ2-7
v_gene: TRBV10-3
d_gene: .
abundance: .
CDR3nt: TGTGCCATCAGGAGGGACACGGGTGTGATGAGCGAGCAGTACTTC
CDR3aa: CAIRRDTGVMSEQYF

j_gene: TRBJ2-1
v_gene: TRBV5-4
d_gene: TRBD1
abundance: .
CDR3nt: TGTGCCAGCAGCGTACCGGGACAGGGGAACAATGAGCAGTTCTTC
CDR3aa: CASSVPGQGNNEQFF

j_gene: TRBJ1-3
v_gene: TRBV7-9
d_gene: .
abundance: .
CDR3nt: TGTGCCAGCAGCTCCTCCACGTTCTCTGGAAACACCATATATTTT
CDR3aa: CASSSSTFSGNTIYF

j_gene: TRBJ1-2
v_gene: TRBV11-2
d_gene: TRBD1
abundance: .
CDR3nt: TGTGCCAGCTCACAGGGACAGGGCTATGGCTACACCTTC
CDR3aa: CASSQGQGYGYTF

j_gene: TRBJ1-2
v_gene: TRBV2
d_gene: .
abundance: few
CDR3nt: TGTGCCAGCAGTCTAGGTCGGGGTGGCTACACCTTC
CDR3aa: CASSLGRGGYTF

j_gene: TRBJ1-1
v_gene: TRBV6-5
d_gene: .
abundance: .
CDR3nt: TGTGCCAGCAGCCTGGAGGAGGACACTGAAGCTTTCTTT
CDR3aa: CASSLEEDTEAFF

j_gene: TRBJ2-5
v_gene: TRBV4-2
d_gene: TRBD1
abundance: .
CDR3nt: TGTGCCAGCAGCCAAGCTGACAGGGGGCTTGAGCAGTACTTC
CDR3aa: CASSQADRGLEQYF

j_gene: TRBJ2-7
v_gene: TRBV2
d_gene: .
abundance: .
CDR3nt: TGTGCCAGCAGTGAAGAGGCAGTAGTCGAGCAGTACTTC
CDR3aa: CASSEEAVVEQYF

j_gene: TRBJ2-1
v_gene: TRBV6-4
d_gene: TRBD2
abundance: .
CDR3nt: TGTGCCAGCAGTCCCGGGCTAGCGGGTTTCGATGAGCAGTTCTTC
CDR3aa: CASSPGLAGFDEQFF

j_gene: TRBJ1-2
v_gene: TRBV4-1
d_gene: .
abundance: .
CDR3nt: TGCGCCAGCAGCCAGCACGTGACGACAGGAACCTTGAGAGGCTACACCTTC
CDR3aa: CASSQHVTTGTLRGYTF

j_gene: TRBJ2-7
v_gene: TRBV6-1
d_gene: TRBD1
abundance: few
CDR3nt: TGTGCCAGCAGGCCGGGACAGACCTACGAGCAGTACTTC
CDR3aa: CASRPGQTYEQYF

j_gene: TRBJ2-7
v_gene: TRBV5-1
d_gene: TRBD2
abundance: .
CDR3nt: TGCGCCAGCAGCGCCTCCATAGCGGGAGGCGGCGAGCAGTACTTC
CDR3aa: CASSASIAGGGEQYF

j_gene: TRBJ2-1
v_gene: TRBV6-6
d_gene: .
abundance: once
CDR3nt: TGTGCCAGCAGCCTAGCGAACAATGAGCAGTTCTTC
CDR3aa: CASSLANNEQFF

j_gene: TRBJ1-1
v_gene: TRBV16
d_gene: TRBD1
abundance: few
CDR3nt: TGTGCCAGCAGCCCAACAACCCGACAGGGGGGCCTCATGAACACTGAAGCTTTCTTT
CDR3aa: CASSPTTRQGGLMNTEAFF

j_gene: TRBJ2-2
v_gene: TRBV27
d_gene: .
abundance: .
CDR3nt: TGTGCCAGCAGCCCTCACCTAGCAGAGTCCGGGGAGCTGTTTTTT
CDR3aa: CASSPHLAESGELFF

j_gene: TRBJ1-2
v_gene: TRBV7-2
d_gene: TRBD1
abundance: .
CDR3nt: TGTGCCAGCTCTAGGACCGGGACAGGATTAAACTATGGCTACACCTTC
CDR3aa: CASSRTGTGLNYGYTF

j_gene: TRBJ1-1
v_gene: TRBV27
d_gene: TRBD1
abundance: .
CDR3nt: TGTGCCAGCAGACGGGACAGGGTGAGCACTGAAGCTTTCTTT
CDR3aa: CASRRDRVSTEAFF